The 21 T cell receptor beta chains reported below all come from one sample, sequenced in a study of shared clonotypes between healthy human individuals. Assay: immunoSEQ multiplex PCR; the TCRdb copy retains only in-frame clones and omits some. Of 2 million to 2.5 million clones listed, approximately 94% are singletons. Specimen: naive CD4+ T cells sorted from blood. Subset: CD45RA+ positively selected. These TCRs come from a young man in good health.

The chain joins TRBV7-3 to TRBJ2-3; possible D gene TRBD2, 6 bases. The germline V gene has CDR1 SGHTA and CDR2 FQGTGA. Trimming took off 6 bases at V and 2 bases at J, with 15 bases between the two ends. This CDR3 comprises 15 residues. The CDR3: CASSPASGLTDTQYF. CDR3 in DNA: TGTGCCAGCAGTCCCGCGAGCGGGCTCACAGATACGCAGTATTTT.

The V and J genes are TRBV7-9 and TRBJ2-2; maybe TRBD2 (6 bases). Germline loops: CDR1 SEHNR, CDR2 FQNEAQ (reference sequence). The V end lost 10 bases, the J end lost 4 bases, and 16 bases lay between the germline ends. This CDR3 has 14 residues. The CDR3 nucleotides are TGTGCCATCACCCGGGGGATCAGCACCGGGGAGCTGTTTTTT. Its translation is CAITRGISTGELFF. The full variable domain, with the rest looked up from reference TRBV7-9 and TRBJ2-2, is DTGVSQNPRHKITKRGQNVTFRCDPISEHNRLYWYRQTLGQGPEFLTYFQNEAQLEKSRLLSDRFSAERPKGSFSTLEIQRTEQGDSAMYLCAITRGISTGELFFGEGSRLTVL.

The V and J genes are TRBV18 and TRBJ2-2; a weak D match, TRBD2 (5 bases). The germline CDR1 and CDR2 sequences are KGHSH and LQKENI. V shed 3 bases and J shed 0 bases, with 8 bases lying between them. CDR3 length: 15 residues. The CDR3 DNA sequence: TGTGCCAGCTCACCTAGCGTAGCGAACACCGGGGAGCTGTTTTTT. The encoded protein is CASSPSVANTGELFF. Combining the CDR3 with reference TRBV18 and TRBJ2-2 gives the whole variable domain NAGVMQNPRHLVRRRGQEARLRCSPMKGHSHVYWYRQLPEEGLKFMVYLQKENIIDESGMPKERFSAEFPKEGPSILRIQQVVRGDSAAYFCASSPSVANTGELFFGEGSRLTVL.

The rearrangement links TRBV9 to TRBJ2-1; 8 positions match TRBD2. The CDR3 loop spans 15 amino acids. Germline V lookup: CDR1 SGDLS, CDR2 YYNGEE. The V gene end was trimmed by 4 bases and the J gene end by 4 bases; junction bases not matched to a gene: 7. This chain's CDR3 is CASSRSTSGYNEQFF. The CDR3 coding sequence is TGTGCCAGCAGCCGCTCTACTAGCGGATACAATGAGCAGTTCTTC.

This chain links TRBV28 with TRBJ2-7, with a tentative D call TRBD1 (5 bases). This CDR3 region has 15 residues. Looked up from germline, CDR1 is MDHEN and CDR2 is SYDVKM. V lost 2 bases and J lost 4, with 15 bases in between. Here the CDR3 reads CASSLRSGIGYEQYF. CDR3 nucleotides: TGTGCCAGCAGTTTAAGGTCAGGGATCGGGTACGAGCAGTACTTC.

The rearrangement links TRBV10-3 to TRBJ2-3; D gene ambiguous. The CDR3 loop spans 17 amino acids. CDR1 and CDR2 from the germline V gene are ENHRY and SYGVKD. V was trimmed by 0 bases and J by 3 bases, leaving 16 bases between them. The CDR3, as DNA: TGTGCCATCAGTGAGTCGCTGGGGAAAAGAACAACAGATACGCAGTATTTT. Residues: CAISESLGKRTTDTQYF.

The gene calls are TRBV7-9 and TRBJ2-3; a weak D match, TRBD1 (5 bases). The CDR3 consists of 14 residues. CDR1 is SEHNR and CDR2 is FQNEAQ in the germline V gene (reference sequence). Trimming pared 3 bases from V and 2 bases from J, leaving 9 bases between. CDR3 amino acids: CASSFSGITDTQYF. The CDR3 DNA sequence: TGTGCCAGCAGCTTCTCAGGGATCACAGATACGCAGTATTTT.

The J gene is TRBJ2-6, the V gene TRBV7-2; perhaps D is TRBD1 or TRBD2 (5 bases each). The germline gives CDR1 SGHTA, CDR2 FQGNSA. Trimming left V 0 bases short and J 0 bases short, with 9 bases between. The CDR3 has 17 amino acids. This CDR3 reads CASSLAGRSSGANVLTF. Written as DNA, the CDR3 is TGTGCCAGCAGCTTAGCGGGACGGAGCTCTGGGGCCAACGTCCTGACTTTC.

The chain combines TRBV7-9 with TRBJ2-3; 11 nucleotides agree with TRBD2. Per germline, CDR1 SEHNR and CDR2 FQNEAQ (reference sequence). With 5 bases clipped from V and 3 bases from J, the junction kept 4 bases outside the gene matches. The CDR3 sequence is 15 residues long. This chain's CDR3 is CASSRPSGGTDTQYF. CDR3 nucleotides: TGTGCCAGCAGCCGCCCTAGCGGGGGGACAGATACGCAGTATTTT.

This rearrangement joins TRBV9 to TRBJ2-3; 8 positions match TRBD2. J was trimmed by 2 bases and V by 2 bases; bases with no gene match: 4. Per germline, CDR1 SGDLS and CDR2 YYNGEE. This CDR3 is 15 amino acids long. The CDR3 loop is CASSVSGRTTDTQYF. CDR3 DNA: TGTGCCAGCAGCGTCAGCGGGAGAACCACAGATACGCAGTATTTT.

This rearrangement joins TRBV10-2 to TRBJ2-5; 8 positions match TRBD2. Germline V CDR1 and CDR2: WSHSY, SAAADI. There are 16 residues in the CDR3. Trimming at V came to 6 bases and at J to 3 bases, leaving 12 bases not matched to a gene. CDR3 amino acids: CASSGGQLSGKETQYF. Here the CDR3 DNA reads TGCGCCAGCAGCGGAGGGCAGCTTAGCGGGAAAGAGACCCAGTACTTC.

The chain recombines TRBV11-2 with TRBJ1-2; 7 bases are shared with TRBD1. The germline CDR1 and CDR2 sequences are SGHAT and FQNNGV. This CDR3 comprises 15 residues. The trim removed 0 bases at V and 3 bases at J, leaving 4 bases unmatched. The CDR3: CASSLEFQGDYGYTF. CDR3 nucleotide sequence: TGTGCCAGCAGCTTAGAATTCCAGGGGGACTATGGCTACACCTTC.

V gene TRBV11-2 combines with J gene TRBJ2-7, with 7 positions matching TRBD2. Germline CDR1 is SGHAT and CDR2 is FQNNGV. Trimming removed 0 bases from V and 0 bases from J; junction bases left unmatched: 5. The CDR3 contains 16 residues. CDR3 loop: CASSLDLRGGSYEQYF. DNA for the CDR3: TGTGCCAGCAGCTTAGATCTTCGCGGGGGCTCCTACGAGCAGTACTTC.

This rearrangement joins TRBV10-2 to TRBJ2-2; 9 nucleotides line up with TRBD2. CDR1 is WSHSY, CDR2 SAAADI, per germline. This CDR3 spans 15 amino acids. With 6 bases clipped from V and 0 bases from J, the junction kept 2 bases outside the gene matches. CDR3 coding DNA: TGCGCCAGCAGAAGGACTAGCGCGAACACCGGGGAGCTGTTTTTT. Encoded protein: CASRRTSANTGELFF.

The V and J genes are TRBV15 and TRBJ2-2; possibly TRBD1 for D (6 bases). CDR1 LNHNV and CDR2 YYDKDF come from the germline V gene (reference sequence). V lost 1 base, J lost 3 bases, and 18 bases lay in between. This CDR3 spans 18 amino acids. CDR3 residues: CATSRVFARGAYTGELFF. The CDR3, as DNA: TGTGCCACCAGCAGAGTGTTCGCCAGGGGAGCTTACACCGGGGAGCTGTTTTTT.

This chain joins TRBV7-9 and TRBJ2-1; 9 bases match TRBD2. V lost 4 bases to trimming and J lost 4 bases; unmatched junction nucleotides: 5. The germline gives CDR1 SEHNR, CDR2 FQNEAQ (reference sequence). CDR3 length: 15 amino acids. The CDR3 DNA follows: TGTGCCAGCAGCTCTCCTAGCGGGGCTTACAATGAGCAGTTCTTC. This codes for CASSSPSGAYNEQFF.

V and J are TRBV7-6 and TRBJ1-3; D uncertain. The CDR3 is 14 residues long. V lost 0 bases and J 3 bases, leaving 6 bases between the germline ends. Germline-derived CDR1 and CDR2 are SGHVS and FNYEAQ. The chain's CDR3 is CASSLAGIGNTIYF. Written as DNA, the CDR3 is TGTGCCAGCAGCTTAGCAGGGATTGGAAACACCATATATTTT.

The chain carries TRBV11-2 and TRBJ1-2; tentatively, D is TRBD1 (5 bases). There are 14 residues in the CDR3. Germline V gene sequence: CDR1 SGHAT, CDR2 FQNNGV. V was trimmed by 6 bases and J by 8 bases, leaving 19 bases between them. The CDR3 bases are TGTGCCAGCAGTCTTCAAATTCAGGGAGGCGGCTACACCTTC. It translates to CASSLQIQGGGYTF.

This clone was seen just once. The chain carries TRBV6-1 and TRBJ1-6; D call uncertain. The CDR3 is 14 amino acids. Trimming removed 10 bases at V and 1 base at J, with 11 bases between. Germline V lookup: CDR1 MNHNS, CDR2 SASEGT. The CDR3 nucleotides read TGTGCCACAGCGGTGGGTTCCTATAATTCACCCCTCCACTTT. This gives the protein CATAVGSYNSPLHF.

The chain uses TRBV11-2 and TRBJ2-7; D is undetermined. The CDR3 has 14 residues. Trimming stripped 0 bases from V and 1 base from J, with 7 bases between. Looked up from germline, CDR1 is SGHAT and CDR2 is FQNNGV. CDR3: CASSLDWVSYEQYF. CDR3 DNA sequence: TGTGCCAGCAGCTTAGATTGGGTTTCCTACGAGCAGTACTTC.

This sequence joins TRBV7-9 and TRBJ2-2; TRBD1 is a possible D gene (5 bases). V was shortened by 5 bases and J by 0 bases, with 10 bases between the two germline ends. Germline V gene data show CDR1 as SEHNR and CDR2 as FQNEAQ (reference sequence). The CDR3 is made up of 15 amino acids. The CDR3 region has the DNA TGTGCCAGCAGCGAGGCCAGGGCGAACACCGGGGAGCTGTTTTTT. Translation gives CASSEARANTGELFF.